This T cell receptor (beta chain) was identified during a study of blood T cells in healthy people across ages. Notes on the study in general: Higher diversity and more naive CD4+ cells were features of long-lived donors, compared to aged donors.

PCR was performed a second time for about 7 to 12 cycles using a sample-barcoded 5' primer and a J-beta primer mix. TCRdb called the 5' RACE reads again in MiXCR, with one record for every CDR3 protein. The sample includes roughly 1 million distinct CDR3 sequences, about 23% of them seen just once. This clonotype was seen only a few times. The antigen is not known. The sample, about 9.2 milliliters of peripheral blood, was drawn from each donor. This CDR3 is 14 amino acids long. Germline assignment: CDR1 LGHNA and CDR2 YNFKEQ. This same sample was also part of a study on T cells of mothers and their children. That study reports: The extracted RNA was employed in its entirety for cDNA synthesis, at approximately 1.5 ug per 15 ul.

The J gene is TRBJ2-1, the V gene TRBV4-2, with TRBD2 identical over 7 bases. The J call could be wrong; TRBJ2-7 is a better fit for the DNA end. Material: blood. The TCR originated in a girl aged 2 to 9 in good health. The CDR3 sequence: CASSPAGLTYEQYF. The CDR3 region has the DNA TGTGCCAGCAGCCCAGCGGGATTAACCTACGAGCAGTACTTC.